The source of this T cell receptor (beta chain) is a study of response to subunit inactivated influenza vaccine. Notes on the study in general: Each seasonal flu vaccination may recruit only limited new T cells, authors suggested.

TCRdb ran MiXCR on the RT-PCR reads and lists one entry per CDR3 protein. This table holds 650,000 to 800,000 distinct CDR3 sequences, around 13% found once. V dropped 5 bases and J dropped 0 bases, with 11 bases sitting between them. Germline CDR1 is SQVTM and CDR2 is ANQGSEA. The CDR3 is 13 amino acids. This clonotype appeared many times. Its specificity is not known. This chain uses TRBV29-1 with TRBJ2-7, with D unclear. Sequences were derived from PBMCs from blood, sampled around 15 days before vaccination. The origin of this receptor is a man aged 50-59 years who received an inactivated influenza vaccine. The CDR3 is CSVPGRSSYEQYF. In DNA form, the CDR3 reads TGCAGCGTTCCCGGACGGAGCTCCTACGAGCAGTACTTC.